This T cell receptor (beta chain) was sequenced during a study of blood T cells in healthy people across ages. The second PCR ran about 6 to 12 cycles with a sample-barcoded 5' primer and J-beta primers. TCRdb analysed the 5' RACE reads with MiXCR anew, one entry per CDR3 protein. Of hundreds of thousands of distinct CDR3 sequences listed, roughly 27% are singletons. The study drew donors from healthy Caucasian individuals in Russia aged roughly 6 to 100. This clonotype has only a few counts. CDR3 length: 14 amino acids. CDR1 DFQATT and CDR2 SNEGSKA come from the germline V gene (reference sequence). Trimming took 4 bases from V and 5 from J; bases not matched to a gene: 8.

V gene TRBV20-1 combines with J gene TRBJ2-7; 10 bases line up with TRBD2. Sequencing was done on a sample of blood. The origin of this receptor is a woman in her 70s in good health. The CDR3, as DNA: TGCAGTGCTATGCTAATAGCGGGAGGACACGAGCAGTACTTC. It is translated as CSAMLIAGGHEQYF.